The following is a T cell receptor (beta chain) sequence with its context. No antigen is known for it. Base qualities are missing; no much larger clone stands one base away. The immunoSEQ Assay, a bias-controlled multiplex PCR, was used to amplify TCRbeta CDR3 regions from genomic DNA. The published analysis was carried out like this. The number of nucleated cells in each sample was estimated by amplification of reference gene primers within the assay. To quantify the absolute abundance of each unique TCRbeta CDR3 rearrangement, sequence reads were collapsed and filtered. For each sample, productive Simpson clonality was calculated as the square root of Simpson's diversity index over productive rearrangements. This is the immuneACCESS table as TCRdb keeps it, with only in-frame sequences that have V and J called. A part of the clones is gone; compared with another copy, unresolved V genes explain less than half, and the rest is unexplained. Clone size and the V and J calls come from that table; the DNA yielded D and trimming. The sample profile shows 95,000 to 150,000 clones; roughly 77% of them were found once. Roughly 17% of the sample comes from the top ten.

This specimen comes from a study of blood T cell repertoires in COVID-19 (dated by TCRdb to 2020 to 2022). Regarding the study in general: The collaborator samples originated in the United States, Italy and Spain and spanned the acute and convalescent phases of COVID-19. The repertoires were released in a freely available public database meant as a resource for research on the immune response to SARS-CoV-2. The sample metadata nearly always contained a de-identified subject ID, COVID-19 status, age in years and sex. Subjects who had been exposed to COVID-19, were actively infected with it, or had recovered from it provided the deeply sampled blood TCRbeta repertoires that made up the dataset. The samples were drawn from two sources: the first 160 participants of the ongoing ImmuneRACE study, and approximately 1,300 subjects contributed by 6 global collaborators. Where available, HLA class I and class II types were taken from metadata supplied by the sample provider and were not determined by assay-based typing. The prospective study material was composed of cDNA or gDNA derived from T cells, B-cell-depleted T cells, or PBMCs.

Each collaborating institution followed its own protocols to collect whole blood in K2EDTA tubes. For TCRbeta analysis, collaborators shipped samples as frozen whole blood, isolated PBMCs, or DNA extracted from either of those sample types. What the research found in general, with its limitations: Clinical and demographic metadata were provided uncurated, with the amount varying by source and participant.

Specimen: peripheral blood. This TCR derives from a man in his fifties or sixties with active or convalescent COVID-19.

The nucleotides read TGTGCCAGTAGTATCGGGTCAACTAATGAAAAACTGTTTTTT. This is translated as CASSIGSTNEKLFF. The V and J genes are TRBV19 and TRBJ1-4; the D gene is unclear. Deletion took 3 bases off V and 0 bases off J, with a span of 5 bases between the germline ends. The CDR3, cysteine through phenylalanine, is 14 amino acids long. The entry retains the CDR3 DNA only, 42 bases that are in frame from base 1. The germline V gene (reference sequence) provides CDR1 LNHDA and CDR2 SQIVND.